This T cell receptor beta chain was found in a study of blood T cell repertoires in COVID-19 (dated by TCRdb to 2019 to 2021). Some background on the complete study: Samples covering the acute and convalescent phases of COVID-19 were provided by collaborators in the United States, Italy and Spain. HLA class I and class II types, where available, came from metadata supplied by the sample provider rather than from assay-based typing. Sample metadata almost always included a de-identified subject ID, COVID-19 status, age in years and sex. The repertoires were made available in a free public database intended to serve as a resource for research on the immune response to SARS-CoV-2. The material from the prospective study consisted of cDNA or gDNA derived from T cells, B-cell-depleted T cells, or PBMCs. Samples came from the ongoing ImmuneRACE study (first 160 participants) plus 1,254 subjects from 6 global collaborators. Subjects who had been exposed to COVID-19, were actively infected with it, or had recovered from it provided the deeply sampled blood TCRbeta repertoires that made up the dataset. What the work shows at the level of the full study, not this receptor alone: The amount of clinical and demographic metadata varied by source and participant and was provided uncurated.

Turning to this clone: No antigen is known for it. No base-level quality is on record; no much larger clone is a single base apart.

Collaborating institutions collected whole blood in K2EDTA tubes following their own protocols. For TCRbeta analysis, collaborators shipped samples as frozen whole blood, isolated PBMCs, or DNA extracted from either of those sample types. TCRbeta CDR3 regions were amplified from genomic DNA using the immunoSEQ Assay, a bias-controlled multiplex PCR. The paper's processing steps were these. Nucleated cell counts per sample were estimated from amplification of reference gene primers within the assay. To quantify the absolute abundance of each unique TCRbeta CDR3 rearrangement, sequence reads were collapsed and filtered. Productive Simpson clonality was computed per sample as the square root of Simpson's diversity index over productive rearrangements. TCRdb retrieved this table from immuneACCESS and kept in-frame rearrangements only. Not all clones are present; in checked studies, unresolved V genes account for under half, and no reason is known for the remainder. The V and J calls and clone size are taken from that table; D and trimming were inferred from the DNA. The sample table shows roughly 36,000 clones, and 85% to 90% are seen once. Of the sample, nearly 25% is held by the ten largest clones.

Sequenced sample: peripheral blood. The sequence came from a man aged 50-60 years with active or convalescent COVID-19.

The DNA reads as follows: TGTGCCAGCAGCTTGGGGAGATACGAGCAGTACTTC. It codes for CASSLGRYEQYF. The rearrangement joined TRBV5-6 to TRBJ2-7, with the D gene call left open. CDR1 SGHDT and CDR2 YYEEEE are derived from the germline V gene. The CDR3 sequence holds 12 residues, the cysteine and phenylalanine included. The sequence is cut down to CDR3 DNA, 36 bases in frame from base 1. V gives up 0 bases and J gives up 4 bases, and the segment between their germline ends measures 5 bases.